This T cell receptor beta chain was sequenced for a study of Ad26.COV2.S vaccination and SARS-CoV-2 variants. The overall study: Ad26.COV2.S, an intramuscular injection, was given once or twice 56 days apart.

Produced via immunoSEQ multiplex PCR; TCRdb's table is partial and in-frame only. The data hold 200,000 to 250,000 clones, with more than 75% observed a single time. V lost 6 bases, J lost 1 base, and 7 bases lay in between. The CDR3 has 12 residues. A word on this clone: Its antigen is unknown.

General study findings and limits: Non-spike TCR breadth did not differ much between vaccine and placebo recipients. Spike-specific TCR breadth was greater after Ad26.COV2.S than placebo.

Described treatment: roughly 19 received Ad26.COV2.S at low or high dose, single or two shots; about 5 received placebo; per-sample allocation not given. All samples were drawn on day 63, counting from the first vaccine or placebo injection. Wuhan-strain spike was delivered by a replication-incompetent Ad26 vector. The sequences come from peripheral blood, collected in a trial of Ad26.COV2.S vaccine versus placebo. The TCR sequence derives from a person aged 18-60 years who received the Ad26.COV2.S COVID-19 vaccine or a placebo. The chain couples TRBV12-3 or TRBV12-4 to TRBJ2-7, with D uncertain. The CDR3 is CASSPTSYEQYF. The CDR3 DNA follows: TGTGCCAGCAGCCCAACGTCCTACGAGCAGTACTTC.